This T cell receptor beta chain was captured in a study of blood T cells in healthy people across ages. General study findings and limits: Higher diversity and more naive CD4+ cells were features of long-lived donors, compared to aged donors.

V lost 3 bases to trimming and J lost 2 bases, with 6 bases between them. Germline assignment: CDR1 MNHEY and CDR2 SMNVEV (reference sequence). The CDR3 is 13 amino acids. Researchers isolated at least 7 million PBMCs per sample. Total RNA extracted from each sample amounted to at least 5 micrograms. It was with a sample-barcoded 5' primer and a J-beta primer mix that a second PCR of roughly 7 to 12 cycles was run. TCRdb called the 5' RACE reads again in MiXCR, with one record for every CDR3 protein. The sample has roughly 900,000 distinct CDR3 sequences; around 28% are singletons. There are many counts of this clonotype. Its target is unknown.

The rearrangement joins TRBV27 to TRBJ2-3, with D hard to call. The sample comprised blood. This clonotype was obtained from a woman of 80 years or more in good health. CDR3 sequence: CASSFQITDTQYF. For the CDR3, the DNA is TGTGCCAGCAGTTTCCAGATCACAGATACGCAGTATTTT.